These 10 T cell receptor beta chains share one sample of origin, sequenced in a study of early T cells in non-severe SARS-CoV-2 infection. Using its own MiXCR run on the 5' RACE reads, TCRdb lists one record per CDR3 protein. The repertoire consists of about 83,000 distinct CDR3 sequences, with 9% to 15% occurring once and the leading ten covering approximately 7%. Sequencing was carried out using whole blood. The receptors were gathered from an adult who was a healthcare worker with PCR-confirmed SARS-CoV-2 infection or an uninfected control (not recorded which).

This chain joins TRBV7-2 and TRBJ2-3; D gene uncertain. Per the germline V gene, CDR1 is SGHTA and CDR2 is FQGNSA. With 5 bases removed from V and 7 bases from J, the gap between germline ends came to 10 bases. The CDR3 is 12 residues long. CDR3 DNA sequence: TGTGCCAGCAGCCCAGACTGGAATACGCAGTATTTT. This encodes CASSPDWNTQYF. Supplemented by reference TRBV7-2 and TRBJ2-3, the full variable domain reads GAGVSQSPSNKVTEKGKDVELRCDPISGHTALYWYRQSLGQGLEFLIYFQGNSAPDKSGLPSDRFSAERTGGSVSTLTIQRTQQEDSAVYLCASSPDWNTQYFGPGTRLTVL.

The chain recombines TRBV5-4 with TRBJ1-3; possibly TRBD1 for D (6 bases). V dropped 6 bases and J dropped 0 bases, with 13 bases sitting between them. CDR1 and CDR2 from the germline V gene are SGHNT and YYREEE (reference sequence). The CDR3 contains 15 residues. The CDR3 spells CASTIQGFSGNTIYF. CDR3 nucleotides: TGTGCCAGCACCATCCAGGGGTTCTCTGGAAACACCATATATTTT. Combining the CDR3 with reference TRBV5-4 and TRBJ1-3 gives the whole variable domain ETGVTQSPTHLIKTRGQQVTLRCSSQSGHNTVSWYQQALGQGPQFIFQYYREEENGRGNFPPRFSGLQFPNYSSELNVNALELDDSALYLCASTIQGFSGNTIYFGEGSWLTVV.

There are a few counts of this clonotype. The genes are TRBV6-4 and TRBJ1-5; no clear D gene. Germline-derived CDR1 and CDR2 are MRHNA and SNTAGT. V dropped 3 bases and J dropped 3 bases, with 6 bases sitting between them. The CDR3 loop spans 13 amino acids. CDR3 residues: CASSEEINQPQHF. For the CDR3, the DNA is TGTGCCAGCAGTGAAGAGATCAATCAGCCCCAGCATTTT.

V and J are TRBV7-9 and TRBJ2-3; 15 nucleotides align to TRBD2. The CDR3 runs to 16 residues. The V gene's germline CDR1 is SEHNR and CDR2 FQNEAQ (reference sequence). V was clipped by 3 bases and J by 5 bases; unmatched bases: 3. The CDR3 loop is CASSLMGLAGGDTQYF. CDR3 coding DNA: TGTGCCAGCAGCTTGATGGGACTAGCGGGAGGAGATACGCAGTATTTT.

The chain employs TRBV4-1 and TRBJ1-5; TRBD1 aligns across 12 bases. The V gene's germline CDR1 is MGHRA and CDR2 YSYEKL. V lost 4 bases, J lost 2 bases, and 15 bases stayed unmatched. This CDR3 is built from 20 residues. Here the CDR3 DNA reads TGCGCCAGCAGCCCCTTTAAACCGGGACAGGGGGCGTTTGGCAATCAGCCCCAGCATTTT. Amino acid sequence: CASSPFKPGQGAFGNQPQHF.

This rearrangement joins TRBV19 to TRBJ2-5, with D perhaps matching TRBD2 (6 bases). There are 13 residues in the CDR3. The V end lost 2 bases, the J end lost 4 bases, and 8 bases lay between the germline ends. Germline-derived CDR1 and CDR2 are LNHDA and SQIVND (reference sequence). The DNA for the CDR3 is TGTGCCAGTAGTATAATGGGAGGAGAGACCCAGTACTTC. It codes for CASSIMGGETQYF.

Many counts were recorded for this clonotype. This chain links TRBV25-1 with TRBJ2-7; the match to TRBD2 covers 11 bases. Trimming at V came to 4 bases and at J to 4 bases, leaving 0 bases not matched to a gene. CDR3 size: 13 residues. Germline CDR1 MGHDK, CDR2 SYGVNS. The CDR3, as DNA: TGTGCCAGCAGTGCTAGCGGGAGGTACGAGCAGTACTTC. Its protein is CASSASGRYEQYF.

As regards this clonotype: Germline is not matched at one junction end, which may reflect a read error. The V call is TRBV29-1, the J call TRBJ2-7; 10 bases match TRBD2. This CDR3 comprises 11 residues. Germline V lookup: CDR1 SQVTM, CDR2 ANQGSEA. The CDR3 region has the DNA TGCAACGTTGACCTAGCGGGAGAGTCGTACTTC. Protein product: CNVDLAGESYF.

CDR3 bases: TGTGCCAGTAGTATCTCGGGAGTTCCGGAGCAGTACTTC. This codes for CASSISGVPEQYF. The chain carries TRBV19 and TRBJ2-7, with a tentative D call TRBD2 (6 bases). The CDR3 runs to 13 residues. Germline CDR1 and CDR2: LNHDA and SQIVND (reference sequence). V lost 3 bases, J lost 7 bases, and 13 bases lay in between.

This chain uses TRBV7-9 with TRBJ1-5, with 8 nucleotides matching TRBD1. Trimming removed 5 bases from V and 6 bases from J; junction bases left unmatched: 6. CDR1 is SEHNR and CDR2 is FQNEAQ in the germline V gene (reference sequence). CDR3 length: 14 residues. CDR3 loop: CASSLDRGGQPQHF. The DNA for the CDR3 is TGTGCCAGCAGCCTTGACAGGGGAGGTCAGCCCCAGCATTTT.